The 4 T cell receptor beta chains in this list originate from one sample, sequenced in a study of blood T cell repertoires in COVID-19. Produced via immunoSEQ multiplex PCR; TCRdb's table is partial and in-frame only. The sample records approximately 90,000 clones, around 85% being singletons. The sample comprised peripheral blood. The receptors here all came from a man aged 45-65 years with acute or convalescent COVID-19.

The chain recombines TRBV7-8 with TRBJ2-7, with D tentatively TRBD1 (5 bases). The CDR3 totals 15 residues. Per the germline V gene, CDR1 is SGHVS and CDR2 is FQNEAQ. V lost 5 bases and J lost 0, with 14 bases in between. The CDR3 region is CASSDRTLSSYEQYF. The CDR3 nucleotides are TGTGCCAGCAGCGACCGGACACTGAGCTCCTACGAGCAGTACTTC.

The chain has TRBV7-2 and TRBJ1-2; 8 nucleotides match TRBD1. This CDR3 comprises 12 residues. Germline V CDR1 and CDR2: SGHTA, FQGNSA. Unmatched junction bases numbered 5, after V lost 6 bases and J lost 8 bases. The CDR3 nucleotides are TGTGCCAGCAGGAGGACAGGGAGCGGCTACACCTTC. Its translation is CASRRTGSGYTF. The full variable domain, rest sourced from reference TRBV7-2 and TRBJ1-2, is GAGVSQSPSNKVTEKGKDVELRCDPISGHTALYWYRQSLGQGLEFLIYFQGNSAPDKSGLPSDRFSAERTGGSVSTLTIQRTQQEDSAVYLCASRRTGSGYTFGSGTRLTVV.

V and J are TRBV6-5 and TRBJ1-1; D unresolved. Germline loops: CDR1 MNHEY, CDR2 SVGAGI. Trimming removed 0 bases from V and 0 bases from J, with 5 bases in between. The CDR3 totals 14 residues. The CDR3 bases are TGTGCCAGCAGTTACTCACTAATGAACACTGAAGCTTTCTTT. It encodes CASSYSLMNTEAFF.

The chain is built from TRBV10-3 and TRBJ2-7; 7 bases are a match to TRBD1. Unmatched junction bases numbered 11, after V lost 4 bases and J lost 2 bases. Germline V lookup: CDR1 ENHRY, CDR2 SYGVKD. The CDR3 spans 16 residues. The CDR3 reads CAISASGRGTTYEQYF. In DNA, the CDR3 is TGTGCCATCAGTGCCTCTGGCAGGGGGACAACCTACGAGCAGTACTTC.